The clone carrying this T cell receptor beta chain was detected only a few times. Its antigen is unknown. The sample belongs to a study of cytomegalovirus exposure and HLA in healthy donors. Regarding the study as a whole: Earlier analysis looked at TCR beta V segments, and most were productive about 90% or about 30% of the time.

This CDR3 has 15 residues. Trimming took off 0 bases at V and 2 bases at J, with 8 bases between the two ends. The germline V gene has CDR1 LGHNA and CDR2 YSLEER. The study ran its PCR with 60 Vbeta and 13 Jbeta primers. Profiled with immunoSEQ multiplex PCR; TCRdb holds only in-frame clones, not every one. The repertoire holds 95,000 to 150,000 clones, 75% to 80% seen once, with around 3.6% in the top ten. Sequencing input: PBMCs. This sequence was found in a man in his forties or fifties in good health and CMV-seronegative. The chain links TRBV4-3 to TRBJ1-5; maybe TRBD1 (6 bases). Here the CDR3 DNA reads TGCGCCAGCAGCCAAGATTCAGGGGGCAATCAGCCCCAGCATTTT. Residues: CASSQDSGGNQPQHF.